This TCR beta chain was sequenced for a study of T cells after yellow fever vaccination. Study-wide results and limits: Contamination by abundant bulk-population clonotypes could be present in FACS-sorted repertoires.

The CDR3 sequence is 14 residues long. V lost 6 bases and J lost 3, with 12 bases in between. This clonotype appeared many times. TCRdb re-derived calls from the 5' RACE reads in MiXCR, one entry per CDR3 protein. Found here are roughly 94,000 distinct CDR3 sequences, over 8% of them singletons; the top ten hold around 17%. The rearrangement links TRBV12-3 or TRBV12-4 to TRBJ1-5, with D possibly TRBD1 on 5 matching bases. The input for sequencing was CD8+ T cells not binding an NS4B(214-222) dextramer, sorted from PBMCs, taken less than 16 days after the first yellow fever vaccination. The TCR sequence derives from a man aged 18 to 30 who received the YFV17D yellow fever vaccine. CDR3 sequence (DNA): TGTGCCAGCAGGAGGGACGGAACCAATCAGCCCCAGCATTTT. It yields the protein CASRRDGTNQPQHF.